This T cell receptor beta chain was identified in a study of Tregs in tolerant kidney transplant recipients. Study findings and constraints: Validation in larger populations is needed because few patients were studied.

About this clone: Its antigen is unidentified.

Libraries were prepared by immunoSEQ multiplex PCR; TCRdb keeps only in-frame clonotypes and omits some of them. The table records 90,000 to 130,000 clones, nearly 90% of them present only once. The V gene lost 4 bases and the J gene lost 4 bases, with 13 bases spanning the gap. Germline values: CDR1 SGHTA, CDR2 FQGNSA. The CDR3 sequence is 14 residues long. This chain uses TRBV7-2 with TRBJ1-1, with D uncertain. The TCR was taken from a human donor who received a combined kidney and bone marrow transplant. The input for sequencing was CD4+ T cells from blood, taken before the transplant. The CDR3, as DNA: TGTGCCAGCAGCTCGCGGGGATTCGGCACTGAAGCTTTCTTT. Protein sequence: CASSSRGFGTEAFF.